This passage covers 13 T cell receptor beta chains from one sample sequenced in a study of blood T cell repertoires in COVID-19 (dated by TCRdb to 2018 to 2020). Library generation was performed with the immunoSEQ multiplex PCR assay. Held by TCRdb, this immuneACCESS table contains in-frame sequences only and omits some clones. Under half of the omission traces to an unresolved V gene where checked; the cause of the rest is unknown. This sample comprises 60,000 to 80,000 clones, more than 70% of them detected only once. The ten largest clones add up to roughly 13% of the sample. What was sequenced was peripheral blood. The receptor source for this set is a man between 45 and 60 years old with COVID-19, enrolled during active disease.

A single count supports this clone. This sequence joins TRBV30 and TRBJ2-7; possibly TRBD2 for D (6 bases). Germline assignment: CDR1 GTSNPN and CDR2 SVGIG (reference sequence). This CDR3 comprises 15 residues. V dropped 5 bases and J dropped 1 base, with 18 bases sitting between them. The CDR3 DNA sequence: TGTGCCTGGGGAGGCTCTGCGGGGAGGTCCTACGAGCAGTACTTC. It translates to CAWGGSAGRSYEQYF.

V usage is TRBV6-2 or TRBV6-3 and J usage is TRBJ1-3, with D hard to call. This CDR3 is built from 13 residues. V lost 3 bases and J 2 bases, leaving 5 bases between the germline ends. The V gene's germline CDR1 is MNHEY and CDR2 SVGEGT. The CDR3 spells CASSYSPGNTIYF. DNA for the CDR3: TGTGCCAGCAGTTATAGTCCTGGAAACACCATATATTTT.

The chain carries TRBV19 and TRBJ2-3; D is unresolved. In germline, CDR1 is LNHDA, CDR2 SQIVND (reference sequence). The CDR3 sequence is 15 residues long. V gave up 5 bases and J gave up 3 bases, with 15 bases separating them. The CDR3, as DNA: TGTGCCAGTAGTTTCCTCACGGCCGGGACAGATACGCAGTATTTT. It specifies CASSFLTAGTDTQYF.

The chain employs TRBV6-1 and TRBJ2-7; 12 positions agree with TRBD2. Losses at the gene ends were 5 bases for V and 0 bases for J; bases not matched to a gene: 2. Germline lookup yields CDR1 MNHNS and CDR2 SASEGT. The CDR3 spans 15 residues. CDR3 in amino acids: CASSSTSGSSYEQYF. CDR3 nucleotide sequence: TGTGCCAGCAGTTCGACTAGCGGGAGCTCCTACGAGCAGTACTTC.

The CDR3 DNA sequence: TGTGCCAGCAGCAAAGTGGGGGGGGCTACCCTCGAGCAGTACTTC. This codes for CASSKVGGATLEQYF. The chain carries TRBV21-1 and TRBJ2-7; the table's D call, TRBD2, has no DNA check behind it. TRBV21-1 is designated a pseudogene. The CDR3 extends over 15 amino acids.

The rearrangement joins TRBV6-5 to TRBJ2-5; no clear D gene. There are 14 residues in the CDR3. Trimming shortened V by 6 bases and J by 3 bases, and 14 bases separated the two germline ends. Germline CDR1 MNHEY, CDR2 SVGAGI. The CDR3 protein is CASRDSWAEETQYF. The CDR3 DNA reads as TGTGCCAGCAGAGATTCGTGGGCAGAAGAGACCCAGTACTTC.

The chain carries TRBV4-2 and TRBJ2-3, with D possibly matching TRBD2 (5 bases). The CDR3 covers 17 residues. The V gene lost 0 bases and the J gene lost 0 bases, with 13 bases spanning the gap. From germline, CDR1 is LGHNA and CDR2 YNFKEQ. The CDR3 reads CASSQEVDYWSTDTQYF. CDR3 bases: TGTGCCAGCAGCCAAGAGGTCGACTACTGGAGCACAGATACGCAGTATTTT.

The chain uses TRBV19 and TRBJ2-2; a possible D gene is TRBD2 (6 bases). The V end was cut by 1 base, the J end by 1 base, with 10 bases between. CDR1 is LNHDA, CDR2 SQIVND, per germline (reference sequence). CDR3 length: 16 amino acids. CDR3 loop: CASSIGGGVNTGELFF. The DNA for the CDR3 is TGTGCCAGTAGTATAGGCGGCGGGGTGAACACCGGGGAGCTGTTTTTT. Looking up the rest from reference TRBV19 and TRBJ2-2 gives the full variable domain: DGGITQSPKYLFRKEGQNVTLSCEQNLNHDAMYWYRQDPGQGLRLIYYSQIVNDFQKGDIAEGYSVSREKKESFPLTVTSAQKNPTAFYLCASSIGGGVNTGELFFGEGSRLTVL.

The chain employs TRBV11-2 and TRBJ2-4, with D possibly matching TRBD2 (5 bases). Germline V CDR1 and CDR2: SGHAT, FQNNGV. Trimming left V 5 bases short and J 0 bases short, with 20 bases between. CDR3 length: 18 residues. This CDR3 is CASSPRAGGRLAKNIQYF. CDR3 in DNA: TGTGCCAGCAGCCCGCGGGCTGGTGGGAGACTAGCCAAAAACATTCAGTACTTC.

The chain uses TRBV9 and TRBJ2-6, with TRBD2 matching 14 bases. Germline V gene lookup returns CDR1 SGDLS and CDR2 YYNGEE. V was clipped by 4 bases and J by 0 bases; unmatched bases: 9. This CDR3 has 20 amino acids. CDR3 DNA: TGTGCCAGCAGCCCAGGACTAGCGGGAGGTGGGGGCTCTGGGGCCAACGTCCTGACTTTC. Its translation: CASSPGLAGGGGSGANVLTF.

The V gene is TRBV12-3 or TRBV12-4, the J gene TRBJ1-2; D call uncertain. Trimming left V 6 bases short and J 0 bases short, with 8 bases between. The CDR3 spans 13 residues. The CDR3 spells CASSILANYGYTF. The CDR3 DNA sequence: TGTGCCAGCAGCATCTTAGCTAACTATGGCTACACCTTC.

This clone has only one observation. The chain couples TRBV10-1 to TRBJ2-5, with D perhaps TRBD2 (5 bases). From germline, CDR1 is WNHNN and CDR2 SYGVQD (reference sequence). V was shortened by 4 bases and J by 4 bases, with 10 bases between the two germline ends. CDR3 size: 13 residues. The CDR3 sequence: CASSAGVLETQYF. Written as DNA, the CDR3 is TGCGCCAGCAGTGCCGGGGTTCTAGAGACCCAGTACTTC.

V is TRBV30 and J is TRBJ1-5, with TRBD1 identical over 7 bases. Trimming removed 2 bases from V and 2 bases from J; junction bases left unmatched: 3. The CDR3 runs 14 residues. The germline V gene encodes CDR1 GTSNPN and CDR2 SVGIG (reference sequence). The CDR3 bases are TGTGCCTGGAGTTCCGGGACAGGCAATCAGCCCCAGCATTTT. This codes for CAWSSGTGNQPQHF. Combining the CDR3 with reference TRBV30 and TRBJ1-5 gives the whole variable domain SQTIHQWPATLVQPVGSPLSLECTVEGTSNPNLYWYRQAAGRGLQLLFYSVGIGQISSEVPQNLSASRPQDRQFILSSKKLLLSDSGFYLCAWSSGTGNQPQHFGDGTRLSIL.